This T cell receptor (beta chain) appears in the sequencing data of a study of cytomegalovirus exposure and HLA in healthy donors. General study points: The authors listed 164 TCR beta chains as cytomegalovirus-associated. Several of the most significant clusters were apparently associated with common viral pathogens in a later analysis.

With 60 Vbeta and 13 Jbeta primers, the PCR was carried out. The data were produced by immunoSEQ multiplex PCR, yet TCRdb's version contains in-frame clones alone and is incomplete. Of about 77,000 clones in the sample, nearly 80% were seen once. Comment on this clone: Its antigen remains unknown.

Input material: PBMCs. This clonotype was obtained from a man in his forties in good health and CMV-seronegative.

DNA of the CDR3: TGTGCCAGCAGCCAAGAGGAAGCGGGAGGCCAAGAGACCCAGTACTTC. Translated, it gives CASSQEEAGGQETQYF. This rearrangement joins TRBV4-2 to TRBJ2-5; TRBD2 matches at 9 bases. The CDR3 extends over 16 amino acids. With V trimmed by 0 bases and J by 1 base, 3 bases remained unmatched. Germline assignment: CDR1 LGHNA and CDR2 YNFKEQ.